The rows below give T cell receptor beta chains drawn from one sample of a study of cytomegalovirus exposure and HLA in healthy donors. Profiling relied on immunoSEQ multiplex PCR, and the TCRdb table lists in-frame clones only, not all of them. Among hundreds of thousands of clones listed, about four fifths were seen once. The source material was PBMCs. The source of these receptors is a man aged 30 to 45 in good health and CMV-seronegative. Each CDR3 is given with its conserved first and last residue.

V	J	length	CDR3
TRBV19	TRBJ1-2	12	CATKTGGYGYTF
TRBV9	TRBJ2-2	15	CASSVLQGGAGELFF
TRBV4-2	TRBJ1-1	12	CASSLGGVEAFF
TRBV5-6	TRBJ1-4	15	CASSLLGQANEKLFF
TRBV6-1	TRBJ2-2	13	CASRPSYSGELFF
TRBV15	TRBJ1-2	13	CATSSYLNYGYTF
TRBV10-2	TRBJ1-1	17	CASSLQGFGPLRTEAFF
TRBV5-1	TRBJ2-2	15	CASSRTGGAFGELFF
TRBV19	TRBJ2-5	11	CASSPGETQYF
TRBV5-6	TRBJ2-1	15	CASSWTSGDGEEQFF
TRBV21-1	TRBJ2-7	17	CASSKRVREDTYYEQYF
TRBV5-1	TRBJ2-7	16	CASSLGDRTRSFEQYF
TRBV5-5	TRBJ2-7	12	CASSLADYEQYF
TRBV28	TRBJ1-2	15	CASSLLDGGFSGYTF
TRBV19	TRBJ2-1	14	CASAKYGSYNEQFF
TRBV7-3	TRBJ2-1	12	CASSQRGDEQFF
TRBV25-1	TRBJ2-1	16	CASSGRDTFCCDEQFF
TRBV2	TRBJ1-5	17	CASRIRTGAYSNQPQHF
TRBV11-2	TRBJ2-7	15	CASSLGGDSGYEQYF
TRBV10-2	TRBJ1-6	14	CASTEQGARSPLHF
TRBV15	TRBJ1-5	17	CATSRGFVWEGNQPQHF
TRBV18	TRBJ1-4	16	CASSPLGGQQNEKLFF
TRBV6-1	TRBJ1-2	15	CASSVEAGGNYGYTF
TRBV5-3	TRBJ1-1	13	CARSLNGNTEAFF
TRBV6-1	TRBJ2-7	14	CASSEWRTAYEQYF
TRBV6-6	TRBJ2-3	13	CASSPTGLNTQYF
TRBV9	TRBJ2-3	13	CASSVDWTDTQYF
TRBV15	TRBJ2-1	14	CATSREGGYNEQFF
TRBV19	TRBJ2-3	14	CASSPRQSQDTQYF
TRBV7-7	TRBJ1-1	13	CASSPGTGGEAFF
TRBV6-6	TRBJ2-5	13	CASSQGASETQYF
TRBV20-1	TRBJ1-2	11	CSAEVVYGYTF
TRBV13	TRBJ2-5	12	CASSFYLETQYF
TRBV2	TRBJ1-2	13	CASSERIRGVCTF
TRBV2	TRBJ2-7	15	CASSEQLAGIHEQYF
TRBV28	TRBJ2-7	14	CASSPLAGSYEQYF
TRBV5-8	TRBJ1-5	15	CASSLEWGGNQPQHF
TRBV19	TRBJ2-1	14	CASTAQGPTGEQFF
TRBV7-3	TRBJ2-2	19	CASSLSGLAGGPGTGELFF
TRBV5-1	TRBJ2-5	13	CASSLEGAETQYF
TRBV27	TRBJ2-3	15	CASSLRSGSTDTQYF
TRBV7-3	TRBJ2-2	18	CASSLNPGLAGGRRELFF
TRBV11-3	TRBJ2-2	17	CASSSTSGGTYTGELFF
TRBV15	TRBJ2-7	15	CATTTGRGGSYEQYF
TRBV27	TRBJ1-6	15	CASSRQIEDNSPLHF
TRBV7-9	TRBJ1-1	14	CASRTDRSNTEAFF